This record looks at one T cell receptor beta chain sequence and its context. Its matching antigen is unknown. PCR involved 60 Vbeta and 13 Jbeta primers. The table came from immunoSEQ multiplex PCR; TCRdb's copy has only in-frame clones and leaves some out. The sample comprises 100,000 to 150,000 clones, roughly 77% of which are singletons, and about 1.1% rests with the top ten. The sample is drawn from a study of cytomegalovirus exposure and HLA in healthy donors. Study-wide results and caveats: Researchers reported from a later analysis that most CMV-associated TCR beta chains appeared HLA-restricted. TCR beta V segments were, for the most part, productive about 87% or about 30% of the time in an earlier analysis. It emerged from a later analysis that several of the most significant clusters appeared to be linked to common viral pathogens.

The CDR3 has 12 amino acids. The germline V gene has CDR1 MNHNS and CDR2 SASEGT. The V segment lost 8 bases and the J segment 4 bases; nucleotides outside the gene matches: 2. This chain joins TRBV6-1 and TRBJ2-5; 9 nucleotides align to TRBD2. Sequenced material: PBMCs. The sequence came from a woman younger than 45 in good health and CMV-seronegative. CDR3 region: CASVAGVETQYF. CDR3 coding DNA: TGTGCCAGCGTAGCGGGAGTAGAGACCCAGTACTTC.